This is a list of T cell receptor beta chains from one sample in a study of T cell responses to AZD1222 COVID-19 vaccine. Sequencing used immunoSEQ multiplex PCR; TCRdb keeps in-frame clones, though not all of them. Of tens of thousands of clones detected, about 89% appear once; the ten largest clones hold around 45%. This specimen was peripheral blood, taken on day 0 of AZD1222 vaccination. The receptors derive from an adult in good health. Each CDR3 is given with its conserved first and last residue. A D gene is named only where the DNA matches it firmly. Some rows mark clone size as missing; the rest say once, few, many or name a class of expanded clone.

j_gene	v_gene	d_gene	abundance	CDR3aa	CDR3nt
TRBJ2-7	TRBV4-1	TRBD2	few	CASSPGQRGGNEQYF	TGCGCCAGCAGCCCGGGCCAGCGGGGGGGCAACGAGCAGTACTTC
TRBJ2-7	TRBV7-9	NA	NA	CASSWGDYEQYF	TGTGCCAGCAGCTGGGGGGACTACGAGCAGTACTTC
TRBJ2-7	TRBV14	TRBD1	NA	CASSQGTGAYEQYF	TGTGCCAGCAGCCAAGGGACAGGGGCCTACGAGCAGTACTTC
TRBJ1-3	TRBV11-2	NA	medium-sized	CASSYDRRNTIYF	TGTGCCAGCAGTTATGACAGGCGAAACACCATATATTTT
TRBJ2-7	TRBV18	NA	NA	CASSSRPKGWYEQYF	TGTGCCAGCTCTTCACGGCCAAAGGGCTGGTACGAGCAGTACTTC
TRBJ2-5	TRBV2	TRBD1	NA	CASSEVGTGQEYF	TGTGCCAGCAGTGAAGTTGGGACAGGCCAAGAGTACTTC
TRBJ1-2	TRBV7-2	TRBD1	NA	CASSLSGPGQGQGYTF	TGTGCCAGCAGTTTGTCGGGCCCGGGACAGGGACAGGGCTACACCTTC
TRBJ1-5	TRBV6-5	NA	NA	CATRQFNQPQHF	TGTGCCACCAGACAATTCAATCAGCCCCAGCATTTT
TRBJ1-1	TRBV11-2	TRBD1	NA	CASSLDQVMDRGVKNTEAFF	TGTGCCAGCAGCTTAGATCAGGTAATGGACAGGGGAGTTAAGAACACTGAAGCTTTCTTT
TRBJ2-7	TRBV10-3	TRBD2	once	CAIATSGAYEQYF	TGTGCCATCGCGACTAGCGGGGCTTACGAGCAGTACTTC
TRBJ2-1	TRBV5-1	TRBD1	NA	CASSYWSGTGSANEQFF	TGCGCCAGCAGCTATTGGTCCGGGACAGGGTCAGCGAATGAGCAGTTCTTC
TRBJ1-2	TRBV6-5	NA	once	CASSDPRDNYGYTF	TGTGCCAGCAGCGACCCGAGAGATAACTATGGCTACACCTTC
TRBJ1-1	TRBV28	NA	NA	CASNPPGNTEAFF	TGTGCCAGCAATCCTCCGGGGAACACTGAAGCTTTCTTT
TRBJ1-1	TRBV27	TRBD1	NA	CASSNPRPGGNTEAFF	TGTGCCAGCAGTAACCCTCGGCCAGGGGGGAACACTGAAGCTTTCTTT
TRBJ2-1	TRBV7-2	NA	once	CASSYYNEQFF	TGTGCCAGCAGCTACTACAATGAGCAGTTCTTC
TRBJ1-4	TRBV2	NA	NA	CASSDQSRRTAHNEKLFF	TGTGCCAGCAGTGACCAAAGCCGTCGGACAGCTCATAATGAAAAACTGTTTTTT
TRBJ1-2	TRBV5-3	TRBD1	NA	CARSLRGTGFRGYTF	TGTGCCAGAAGCTTGAGGGGGACAGGGTTCCGAGGCTACACCTTC
TRBJ2-7	TRBV5-1	TRBD2	NA	CASSSSGGSYEQYF	TGCGCCAGCAGCTCGAGCGGGGGTAGTTACGAGCAGTACTTC
TRBJ2-3	TRBV5-1	NA	NA	CASSLAGQGMQYF	TGCGCCAGCAGCTTGGCCGGGCAGGGAATGCAGTATTTT
TRBJ2-3	TRBV11-2	NA	NA	CASSPHTDTQYF	TGTGCCAGCAGCCCTCATACAGATACGCAGTATTTT
TRBJ2-7	TRBV5-1	NA	NA	CASSLAPSYEQYF	TGCGCCAGCAGCTTGGCCCCCTCCTACGAGCAGTACTTC
TRBJ1-1	TRBV10-2	TRBD1	NA	CATLRGTGGTEAFF	TGCGCCACCCTAAGGGGGACAGGGGGCACTGAAGCTTTCTTT
TRBJ1-5	TRBV18	NA	NA	CASSLGDSNQPQHF	TGTGCCAGCTCACTAGGAGATAGCAATCAGCCCCAGCATTTT
TRBJ2-7	TRBV19	TRBD1	NA	CASSRGPDRGYEQYF	TGTGCCAGTAGTAGAGGGCCGGACAGGGGGTACGAGCAGTACTTC
TRBJ2-6	TRBV2	NA	NA	CASSEGTHRSGANVLTF	TGTGCCAGCAGTGAGGGGACTCATCGCTCTGGGGCCAACGTCCTGACTTTC
TRBJ1-5	TRBV7-8	NA	NA	CASSLLLDSNQPQHF	TGTGCCAGCAGCTTGCTACTAGATAGCAATCAGCCCCAGCATTTT
TRBJ1-6	TRBV25-1	NA	once	CASRDVSSYNSPLHF	TGTGCCAGCAGAGATGTGAGCTCCTATAATTCACCCCTCCACTTT
TRBJ2-4	TRBV19	NA	NA	CASSRVGTKNIQYF	TGTGCCAGTAGTAGGGTTGGTACCAAAAACATTCAGTACTTC
TRBJ2-7	TRBV2	TRBD1	NA	CASSKGFRDRVTYEQYF	TGTGCCAGCAGTAAGGGATTCCGGGACAGGGTTACCTACGAGCAGTACTTC
TRBJ1-1	TRBV2	NA	NA	CASRSTRQGMISTEAFF	TGTGCCAGCAGAAGCACGAGGCAGGGGATGATCTCCACTGAAGCTTTCTTT
TRBJ2-1	TRBV5-4	TRBD2	NA	CASSFKAGPRESEQFF	TGTGCCAGCAGTTTTAAAGCGGGGCCGAGAGAGAGTGAGCAGTTCTTC
TRBJ2-7	TRBV24-1	TRBD1	NA	CATRGTGPYEQYF	TGTGCCACCAGGGGGACAGGTCCCTACGAGCAGTACTTC
TRBJ1-1	TRBV6-5	NA	NA	CASKGTLNTEAFF	TGTGCCAGCAAGGGAACCTTGAACACTGAAGCTTTCTTT
TRBJ2-7	TRBV13	TRBD1	NA	CASSRRTGGGFEQYF	TGTGCCAGCAGCAGGAGGACAGGGGGCGGATTCGAGCAGTACTTC
TRBJ2-3	TRBV2	TRBD1	once	CASSYGQGRYDTQYF	TGTGCCAGCAGTTACGGACAGGGGCGATATGATACGCAGTATTTT
TRBJ1-4	TRBV11-2	NA	few	CASSLAGVGEKLFF	TGTGCCAGCAGCTTAGCAGGGGTCGGGGAAAAACTGTTTTTT
TRBJ1-5	TRBV19	TRBD1	NA	CASSTGTGFDQPQHF	TGTGCCAGTAGTACCGGGACAGGGTTCGATCAGCCCCAGCATTTT
TRBJ1-5	TRBV3-1/TRBV3-2	NA	NA	CASSDQGDQPQHF	TGTGCCAGCTCCGATCAAGGGGATCAGCCCCAGCATTTT
TRBJ1-1	TRBV5-1	NA	NA	CASSLAGNTEAFF	TGCGCCAGCAGCTTGGCGGGAAACACTGAAGCTTTCTTT
TRBJ2-7	TRBV15	NA	NA	CATSRDLAHPHF	TGTGCCACCAGCAGAGATCTTGCCCACCCCCACTTC
TRBJ2-7	TRBV7-9	NA	NA	CASSPAQNEQYF	TGTGCCAGCAGCCCAGCCCAGAACGAGCAGTACTTC